This T cell receptor (beta chain) appears in the sequencing data of a study of a mutant IDH1 vaccine in newly diagnosed glioma. Study-level information: Males made up about 62% and females roughly 40% of treated patients, whose mean age was roughly 40 years. Prior therapy was radiotherapy, temozolomide, or both; most received both. Week 47 marked visit V13, whereas week 35 marked visit V12.

The sample's time point: week 35, safety follow-up. The vaccine gave 300 ug of a 20-mer mutant IDH1 peptide subcutaneously per dose. Concerning this clone: Its antigen is not identified.

The data were produced by immunoSEQ multiplex PCR, yet TCRdb's version contains in-frame clones alone and is incomplete. The sample contains tens of thousands of clones, more than 85% of which appear only once. This CDR3 is built from 17 residues. Unmatched junction bases numbered 5, after V lost 1 base and J lost 3 bases. CDR1 is SGDLS, CDR2 YYNGEE, per germline. The source was PBMCs, collected from a glioma patient whose treatment included an IDH1 peptide vaccine. This TCR was sampled from a man aged 30-40 years with glioma. The chain has TRBV9 and TRBJ2-3; TRBD2 agrees at 13 bases. CDR3 in amino acids: CASSVLGGLAGTDTQYF. The CDR3 DNA reads as TGTGCCAGCAGCGTACTAGGGGGACTAGCGGGAACAGATACGCAGTATTTT.